The rows below give T cell receptor beta chains drawn from one sample of a study of shared clonotypes between healthy human individuals. Here immunoSEQ multiplex PCR was the method, and the copy in TCRdb shows in-frame clones only, minus some. The table lists just over 2,000,000 clones, roughly 95% of them singletons. The sample taken for sequencing was naive CD4+ T cells sorted from blood. The origin of the receptors is a man between 18 and 35 years old in good health. The CDR3 runs from the conserved cysteine through the conserved F or W. D genes are given only for firm matches. A clone size is listed for some rows: how often the clone was seen (once, few, many), or a class if it is expanded.

V gene	J gene	clone size	D gene	CDR3 length	CDR3 DNA	CDR3 protein
TRBV10-3	TRBJ2-3	.	.	13	TGTGCCATGTCGGGGAAGTCCACAGATACGCAGTATTTT	CAMSGKSTDTQYF
TRBV2	TRBJ1-1	.	.	14	TGTGCCAGCAGTGAGGACCGGCCGAACACTGAAGCTTTCTTT	CASSEDRPNTEAFF
TRBV30	TRBJ1-1	.	.	13	TGTGCCTGGAGCCAACAGACGAACACTGAAGCTTTCTTT	CAWSQQTNTEAFF
TRBV2	TRBJ1-3	.	TRBD1	15	TGTGCCAGCAGTGACAGGGGGACCTCTGGAAACACCATATATTTT	CASSDRGTSGNTIYF
TRBV19	TRBJ1-5	.	.	15	TGTGCCAGTAGTATGACAGTTTGGGATTCTCAGCCCCAGCATTTT	CASSMTVWDSQPQHF
TRBV11-3	TRBJ2-3	.	.	14	TGTGCCAGCAGCATACGCCCTAATGGGGATACGCAGTATTTT	CASSIRPNGDTQYF
TRBV5-5	TRBJ1-3	.	.	14	TGTGCCAGCAGCTTGTGGACCGATGGAAACACCATATATTTT	CASSLWTDGNTIYF
TRBV7-9	TRBJ1-3	once	.	12	TGTGCCAGCAGCTTATTCGGAAACACCATATATTTT	CASSLFGNTIYF
TRBV18	TRBJ1-3	once	.	16	TGTGCCAGCTCACCAAAGGACGGCAGCTCTGGAAACACCATATATTTT	CASSPKDGSSGNTIYF
TRBV5-1	TRBJ1-6	.	.	14	TGCGCCAGCAGTAGTCAGGGGCATGGTTCACCCCTCCACTTT	CASSSQGHGSPLHF
TRBV6-6	TRBJ1-5	.	TRBD1	15	TGTGCCAGCAGTTCCCCGGGACAGATCAATCAGCCCCAGCATTTT	CASSSPGQINQPQHF